The present T cell receptor (beta chain) was sequenced within a study of cytotoxic CD8 clonotypes in ibrutinib-treated CLL. Study-wide findings and caveats: Clonality increased at ibrutinib response, then returned toward baseline at progression.

Trimming pared 5 bases from V and 10 bases from J, leaving 12 bases between. The germline CDR1 and CDR2 sequences are MNHEY and SMNVEV (reference sequence). There are 13 residues in the CDR3. On this clone itself: Its matching antigen is unknown. This same CDR3 is encoded by further DNA sequences in the sample.

Frozen PBMC stocks contributed about 1.8 micrograms of genomic DNA to the TCR beta libraries. The protocol was immunoSEQ multiplex PCR, while the TCRdb copy is restricted to in-frame clones and leaves out a portion. This table has roughly 110,000 clones, 58% appearing once. This clonotype originated in a human donor with chronic lymphocytic leukemia. Material: PBMCs, obtained after 24 months of ibrutinib treatment. The V call is TRBV27, the J call TRBJ1-6; D is possibly TRBD1 (6 bases). The CDR3 DNA is TGTGCCAGCAGTCCCCAAGGGGGATCACCCCTCCACTTT. Translating gives CASSPQGGSPLHF.